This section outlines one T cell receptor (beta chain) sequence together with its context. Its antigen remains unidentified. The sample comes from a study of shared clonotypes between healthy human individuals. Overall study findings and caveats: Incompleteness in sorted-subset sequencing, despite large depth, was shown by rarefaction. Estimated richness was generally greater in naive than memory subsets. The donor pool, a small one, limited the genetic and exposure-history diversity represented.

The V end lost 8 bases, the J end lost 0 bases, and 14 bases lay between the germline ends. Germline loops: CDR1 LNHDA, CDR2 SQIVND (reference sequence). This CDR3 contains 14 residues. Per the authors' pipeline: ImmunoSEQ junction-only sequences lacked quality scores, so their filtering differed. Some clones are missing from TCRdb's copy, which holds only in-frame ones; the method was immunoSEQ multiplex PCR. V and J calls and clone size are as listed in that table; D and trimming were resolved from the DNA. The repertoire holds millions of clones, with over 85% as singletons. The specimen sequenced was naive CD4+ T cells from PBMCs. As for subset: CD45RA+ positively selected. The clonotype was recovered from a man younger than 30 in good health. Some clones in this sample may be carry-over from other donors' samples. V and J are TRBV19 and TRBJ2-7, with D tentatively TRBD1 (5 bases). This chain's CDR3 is CASSVDSSSYEQYF. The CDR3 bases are TGTGCCAGTTCGGTAGACAGTAGCTCCTACGAGCAGTACTTC.